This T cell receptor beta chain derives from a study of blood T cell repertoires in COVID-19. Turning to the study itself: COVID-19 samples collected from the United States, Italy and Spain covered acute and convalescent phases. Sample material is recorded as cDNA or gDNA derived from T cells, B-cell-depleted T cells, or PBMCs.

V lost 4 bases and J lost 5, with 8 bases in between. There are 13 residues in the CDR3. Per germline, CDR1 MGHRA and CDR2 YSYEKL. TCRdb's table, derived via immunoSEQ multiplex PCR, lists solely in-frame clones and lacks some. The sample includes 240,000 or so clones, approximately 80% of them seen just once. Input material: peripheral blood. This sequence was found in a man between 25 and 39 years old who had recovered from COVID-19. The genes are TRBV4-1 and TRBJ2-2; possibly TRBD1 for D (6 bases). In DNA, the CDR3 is TGCGCCAGCAGCCGACAGGCTACCGGGGAGCTGTTTTTT. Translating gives CASSRQATGELFF.